The 15 T cell receptor beta chains below were found in one sample sequenced in a study of T cell repertoires in cytomegalovirus infection (dated by TCRdb to about 2019). Sequencing was carried out with an Illumina HiSeq 1500. The raw public reads went through TCRdb reprocessing: fastp at Q25, MiXCR clone calling, in-frame beta chains kept. For every CDR3 protein sequence, its rows merge into one entry that carries the most common genes and DNA. Here the sample has 250,000 to 300,000 distinct CDR3 sequences; 9.1% occur a single time. The ten largest clones take up over 13% of the sample. The sample consisted of PBMCs. The receptors were sampled from a human donor in good health (CMV status not recorded). Some clones in this sample may be carry-over from other donors' samples.

CDR3 amino acids: CSVFYQRGGRAGELFF. The CDR3 DNA is TGCAGCGTTTTCTATCAGCGGGGGGGTCGGGCCGGGGAGCTGTTTTTT. The V call is TRBV29-1, the J call TRBJ2-2; 10 bases map to TRBD2. The CDR3 is 16 residues long. Unmatched junction bases numbered 12, after V lost 5 bases and J lost 6 bases. Germline V CDR1 and CDR2: SQVTM, ANQGSEA.

The chain combines TRBV5-4 with TRBJ2-3; 9 nucleotides align to TRBD1. Trimming at V came to 4 bases and at J to 3 bases, leaving 9 bases not matched to a gene. Germline lookup yields CDR1 SGHNT and CDR2 YYREEE (reference sequence). This CDR3 comprises 16 residues. Here the CDR3 reads CASSLKTGGETDTQYF. The DNA of the CDR3 is TGTGCCAGCAGCCTGAAGACAGGGGGAGAGACAGATACGCAGTATTTT.

The J gene is TRBJ2-5, the V gene TRBV11-3; D gene uncertain. V was pared by 2 bases and J by 3 bases, with 7 bases between. This CDR3 has 13 amino acids. The germline CDR1 and CDR2 sequences are SGHNT and YENEEA. CDR3: CASSLYSEETQYF. CDR3 DNA sequence: TGTGCCAGCAGCTTATATTCCGAAGAGACCCAGTACTTC.

This clonotype was picked up many times. The V gene is TRBV12-3 or TRBV12-4, the J gene TRBJ2-4, with 7 bases that match TRBD1. This CDR3 is 16 amino acids long. Trimming removed 6 bases from V and 2 bases from J; junction bases left unmatched: 10. Here the CDR3 reads CASRRQQGHSKNIQYF. The CDR3 DNA reads TGTGCCAGCAGGCGCCAACAGGGGCATTCCAAAAACATTCAGTACTTC.

This clonotype was counted at least ten times. V gene TRBV7-8 combines with J gene TRBJ1-1; D remains ambiguous. There are 13 residues in the CDR3. Between the trimmed V and J ends, which lost 3 bases and 4 bases, there was a span of 9 bases. Germline values: CDR1 SGHVS, CDR2 FQNEAQ. Written as DNA, the CDR3 is TGTGCCAGCAGCTTGGGGAAGGGCACTGAAGCTTTCTTT. It translates to CASSLGKGTEAFF.

This clonotype was picked up a small number of times. This sequence joins TRBV20-1 and TRBJ1-5, with D possibly TRBD1 on 5 matching bases. Germline CDR1 DFQATT, CDR2 SNEGSKA (reference sequence). The ends were cut back, 4 bases at V and 7 bases at J, with 17 bases in the middle. This CDR3 is 14 amino acids long. CDR3 sequence (DNA): TGCAGTGCTACCTATAAAGGGGAAGGGCAGCCCCAGCATTTT. As protein: CSATYKGEGQPQHF.

This clonotype has ten or more counts. The chain joins TRBV7-2 to TRBJ1-2; D is ambiguous. Per the germline V gene, CDR1 is SGHTA and CDR2 is FQGNSA. CDR3 size: 15 residues. Trimming cost V 4 bases and J 4 bases, with 16 bases left between them. CDR3 nucleotide sequence: TGTGCCAGCAGCTCCTCCGGGAGGCGACCCTATGGCTACACCTTC. Protein sequence: CASSSSGRRPYGYTF. The full variable domain, completed using reference TRBV7-2 and TRBJ1-2, is GAGVSQSPSNKVTEKGKDVELRCDPISGHTALYWYRQSLGQGLEFLIYFQGNSAPDKSGLPSDRFSAERTGGSVSTLTIQRTQQEDSAVYLCASSSSGRRPYGYTFGSGTRLTVV.

The chain combines TRBV19 with TRBJ1-1; D remains unclear. The CDR3 runs 14 residues. CDR1 is LNHDA, CDR2 SQIVND, per germline (reference sequence). V shed 7 bases and J shed 4 bases, with 16 bases lying between them. CDR3 sequence reads: CASKVLGISTEAFF. In nucleotides, the CDR3 is TGTGCCAGTAAGGTCCTGGGTATAAGCACTGAAGCTTTCTTT.

This clonotype was counted ten times or more. The gene calls are TRBV12-3 or TRBV12-4 and TRBJ1-2; D is perhaps TRBD1 (6 bases). The CDR3 is 15 amino acids. With 0 bases removed from V and 4 bases from J, the gap between germline ends came to 12 bases. CDR3: CASSLARRGGYGYTF. The CDR3 nucleotides read TGTGCCAGCAGTTTAGCGCGCAGGGGAGGCTATGGCTACACCTTC.

This clonotype was seen repeatedly, ten times or more. The chain is built from TRBV7-8 and TRBJ1-2; 9 bases agree with TRBD1. V lost 5 bases and J lost 2; bases outside the gene matches: 9. There are 16 residues in the CDR3. Germline V CDR1 and CDR2: SGHVS, FQNEAQ. The CDR3 protein is CASSASGTGFNYGYTF. CDR3 in DNA: TGTGCCAGCAGCGCTTCCGGGACAGGGTTCAACTATGGCTACACCTTC.

This clonotype was seen ten or more times. The rearrangement links TRBV7-2 to TRBJ2-7, with unresolved D. Germline V gene sequence: CDR1 SGHTA, CDR2 FQGNSA. Trimming left V 2 bases short and J 5 bases short, with 7 bases between. The CDR3 consists of 12 residues. Here the CDR3 reads CASSLSVNEQYF. The CDR3 nucleotides read TGTGCCAGCAGCTTAAGCGTAAACGAGCAGTACTTC. Based on the CDR3 plus reference TRBV7-2 and TRBJ2-7, the full variable domain is GAGVSQSPSNKVTEKGKDVELRCDPISGHTALYWYRQSLGQGLEFLIYFQGNSAPDKSGLPSDRFSAERTGGSVSTLTIQRTQQEDSAVYLCASSLSVNEQYFGPGTRLTVT.

The rearrangement joins TRBV28 to TRBJ2-5; 8 bases are shared with TRBD1. Trimming cost V 5 bases and J 2 bases; bases outside gene matches: 7. The CDR3 sequence is 15 residues long. Germline CDR1 is MDHEN and CDR2 is SYDVKM. The CDR3 nucleotides are TGTGCCAGCAGTCCAAGGACAGGGAGGCAAGAGACCCAGTACTTC. Protein product: CASSPRTGRQETQYF. The complete variable domain, with remaining parts taken from reference TRBV28 and TRBJ2-5, reads DVKVTQSSRYLVKRTGEKVFLECVQDMDHENMFWYRQDPGLGLRLIYFSYDVKMKEKGDIPEGYSVSREKKERFSLILESASTNQTSMYLCASSPRTGRQETQYFGPGTRLLVL.

This clonotype showed up many times. V and J are TRBV7-2 and TRBJ2-5; TRBD2 matches 10 bases. Trimming took 6 bases from V and 5 from J; bases not matched to a gene: 12. The CDR3 length is 16 residues. CDR1 SGHTA and CDR2 FQGNSA come from the germline V gene. Written as DNA, the CDR3 is TGTGCCAGCAGGTTAAGCGGGGGGGCTTCCACCGAGACCCAGTACTTC. Amino acid sequence: CASRLSGGASTETQYF.

The chain carries TRBV9 and TRBJ1-4; 10 nucleotides line up with TRBD1. Germline V gives CDR1 SGDLS, CDR2 YYNGEE. This CDR3 has 14 residues. With 3 bases clipped from V and 8 bases from J, the junction kept 4 bases outside the gene matches. DNA for the CDR3: TGTGCCAGCAGCGGACAGGGGGCTTTCGAAAAACTGTTTTTT. It codes for CASSGQGAFEKLFF.

This clonotype showed up many times. For the CDR3, the DNA is TGTGCCAGCAGCTTAGGGTTGGGGACACAATCGAACACCGGGGAGCTGTTTTTT. Amino acid sequence: CASSLGLGTQSNTGELFF. This rearrangement joins TRBV7-2 to TRBJ2-2; possibly TRBD1 for D (6 bases). Trimming shortened V by 1 base and J by 0 bases, and 15 bases separated the two germline ends. This CDR3 is 18 amino acids long. In germline, CDR1 is SGHTA, CDR2 FQGNSA.